This passage covers 23 T cell receptor beta chains from one sample sequenced in a study of T cell responses to AZD1222 COVID-19 vaccine. The data were produced by immunoSEQ multiplex PCR, yet TCRdb's version contains in-frame clones alone and is incomplete. In the table there are over 120,000 clones, about 93% of which are singletons. Specimen: peripheral blood, collected on day 0 of AZD1222 vaccination. The receptors here all came from an adult in good health.

The CDR3 reads CASSRLSYNEQFF. The CDR3 coding sequence is TGTGCCAGTAGTAGACTGTCCTACAATGAGCAGTTCTTC. The chain employs TRBV19 and TRBJ2-1; D is undetermined. Per germline, CDR1 LNHDA and CDR2 SQIVND (reference sequence). Trimming removed 4 bases at V and 1 base at J, with 5 bases between. The CDR3 has 13 amino acids.

The chain links TRBV6-2 or TRBV6-3 to TRBJ2-1, with 7 bases lining up with TRBD2. Germline-derived CDR1 and CDR2 are MNHEY and SVGEGT. The CDR3 has 15 residues. V dropped 6 bases and J dropped 4; count of bases not matched to a gene: 9. CDR3 residues: CASSSRRESYNEQFF. CDR3 bases: TGTGCCAGCAGCTCCCGGCGGGAGTCTTACAATGAGCAGTTCTTC.

This chain joins TRBV6-5 and TRBJ2-2; a weak D match, TRBD1 (6 bases). Trimming removed 6 bases from V and 6 bases from J, with 11 bases in between. The CDR3 runs to 13 residues. The V gene's germline CDR1 is MNHEY and CDR2 SVGAGI. The chain's CDR3 is CASSHTGSGELFF. The CDR3 DNA reads TGTGCCAGCAGCCACACAGGGTCCGGGGAGCTGTTTTTT.

This clone was counted once. This chain joins TRBV12-3 or TRBV12-4 and TRBJ2-5; 7 bases agree with TRBD1. This CDR3 is 13 amino acids long. Trimming removed 10 bases from V and 3 bases from J; junction bases left unmatched: 8. CDR3 coding DNA: TGTGCCATCCGTAACAGGGGTGAAGAGACCCAGTACTTC. It yields the protein CAIRNRGEETQYF.

CDR3 sequence: CASSLGANTGELFF. Written as DNA, the CDR3 is TGTGCCAGCAGCTTAGGGGCAAACACCGGGGAGCTGTTTTTT. The V gene is TRBV11-3, the J gene TRBJ2-2, with D unclear. This CDR3 is 14 amino acids long. The germline V and J ends were trimmed by 1 base and 2 bases, with 5 bases remaining between them. Germline CDR1 is SGHNT and CDR2 is YENEEA.

A note on this clone: Other DNA sequences within the sample encode an identical CDR3. This sequence joins TRBV12-3 or TRBV12-4 and TRBJ1-5, with D possibly matching TRBD1 (5 bases). The CDR3 totals 12 residues. The V and J ends lost 3 bases and 7 bases respectively, with 7 bases between them. DNA of the CDR3: TGTGCCAGCAGTTTGGAGGGGCAGCCCCAGCATTTT. Translating it yields CASSLEGQPQHF.

The chain has TRBV5-1 and TRBJ2-1; 10 bases fit TRBD2. Germline CDR1 reads SGHRS; CDR2 reads YFSETQ. The V and J ends lost 2 bases and 7 bases, in that order; junction bases with no gene match: 3. CDR3 size: 14 residues. The CDR3 is CASSFLAGVNEQFF. CDR3 bases: TGCGCCAGCAGCTTCCTAGCGGGAGTGAATGAGCAGTTCTTC.

This clone was detected only once. The rearrangement joins TRBV28 to TRBJ2-1, with 9 bases lining up with TRBD1. The V gene end was trimmed by 6 bases and the J gene end by 3 bases; junction bases not matched to a gene: 9. This CDR3 spans 16 amino acids. Germline loops: CDR1 MDHEN, CDR2 SYDVKM. DNA of the CDR3: TGTGCCAGCAGCCCATCCTGGGGACAGGGCTACAATGAGCAGTTCTTC. Its translation: CASSPSWGQGYNEQFF.

The gene calls are TRBV5-1 and TRBJ2-2; no clear D gene. The CDR3 extends over 14 amino acids. The germline V gene has CDR1 SGHRS and CDR2 YFSETQ. Trimming removed 0 bases from V and 6 bases from J, with 9 bases in between. The CDR3 protein is CASSLGRYAGELFF. As DNA, the CDR3 is TGCGCCAGCAGCTTGGGTAGATACGCCGGGGAGCTGTTTTTT.

The rearrangement uses TRBV19 and TRBJ1-1; D gene uncertain. CDR3 length: 12 amino acids. With 7 bases removed from V and 10 bases from J, the gap between germline ends came to 16 bases. Germline V CDR1 and CDR2: LNHDA, SQIVND (reference sequence). CDR3: CASTADGVGAFF. CDR3 sequence (DNA): TGTGCCAGTACCGCGGACGGGGTAGGAGCTTTCTTT.

The CDR3 DNA reads as TGTGCCAGCAGCCACGGGACAGCCGAAGCTTTCTTT. This gives the protein CASSHGTAEAFF. The chain recombines TRBV7-9 with TRBJ1-1; 7 bases match TRBD1. Trimming took 5 bases from V and 8 from J; bases not matched to a gene: 5. The CDR3 has 12 residues. Germline-derived CDR1 and CDR2 are SEHNR and FQNEAQ (reference sequence).

This rearrangement joins TRBV6-6 to TRBJ1-1; 8 bases are a match to TRBD1. Germline values: CDR1 MNHNY, CDR2 SVGAGI (reference sequence). The trim removed 4 bases at V and 2 bases at J, leaving 9 bases unmatched. This CDR3 contains 16 residues. The CDR3 protein is CASSSIIQGANTEAFF. The CDR3 bases are TGTGCCAGCAGTTCCATTATCCAGGGGGCAAACACTGAAGCTTTCTTT.

The chain has TRBV29-1 and TRBJ2-1; D is ambiguous. From germline, CDR1 is SQVTM and CDR2 ANQGSEA. The CDR3 loop spans 11 amino acids. V was shortened by 5 bases and J by 5 bases, with 7 bases between the two germline ends. The CDR3 sequence is CSVTRDNEQFF. The CDR3 DNA follows: TGCAGCGTTACTCGGGACAATGAGCAGTTCTTC.

V is TRBV28 and J is TRBJ1-5; TRBD1 matches 7 bases. From germline, CDR1 is MDHEN and CDR2 SYDVKM. CDR3 size: 15 residues. With V trimmed by 4 bases and J by 6 bases, 9 bases remained unmatched. CDR3 in DNA: TGTGCCAGCAGTTCGACAGGGTATGAGAGTCAGCCCCAGCATTTT. Residues: CASSSTGYESQPQHF.

V gene TRBV6-1 combines with J gene TRBJ2-7; possible D gene TRBD1, 6 bases. Trimming took off 2 bases at V and 7 bases at J, with 15 bases between the two ends. The CDR3 extends over 14 amino acids. Germline V gene data show CDR1 as MNHNS and CDR2 as SASEGT. In DNA, the CDR3 is TGTGCCAGCAGTGAATCACAGGGCATAAGGGAGCAGTACTTC. This gives the protein CASSESQGIREQYF.

The chain recombines TRBV3-1 (or the pseudogene TRBV3-2) with TRBJ2-5, with a weak D call TRBD2 (6 bases). CDR1 is LGHDT, CDR2 YNNKEL, per germline (reference sequence). The CDR3 has 14 residues. V shed 0 bases and J shed 7 bases, with 12 bases lying between them. CDR3 in amino acids: CASSQDSQEGTQYF. The CDR3 DNA is TGTGCCAGCAGCCAAGATTCACAGGAGGGGACCCAGTACTTC.

This sequence joins TRBV2 and TRBJ1-5; 8 positions match TRBD1. Germline CDR1 SNHLY, CDR2 FYNNEI. This CDR3 is 14 amino acids long. With V trimmed by 6 bases and J by 5 bases, 6 bases remained unmatched. CDR3 region: CASRTGQGDQPQHF. CDR3 bases: TGTGCCAGCAGGACCGGACAGGGCGATCAGCCCCAGCATTTT. Using reference TRBV2 and TRBJ1-5 for the parts outside the CDR3, the full variable domain is EPEVTQTPSHQVTQMGQEVILRCVPISNHLYFYWYRQILGQKVEFLVSFYNNEISEKSEIFDDQFSVERPDGSNFTLKIRSTKLEDSAMYFCASRTGQGDQPQHFGDGTRLSIL.

The V and J genes are TRBV28 and TRBJ1-3; D possibly corresponds to TRBD1 (5 bases). Trimming shortened V by 4 bases and J by 5 bases, and 9 bases separated the two germline ends. The length of the CDR3 is 13 residues. Germline CDR1 MDHEN, CDR2 SYDVKM. The CDR3 sequence: CASSSPDRNTIYF. The CDR3 nucleotides are TGTGCCAGCAGTTCTCCGGACAGAAACACCATATATTTT. Together with reference TRBV28 and TRBJ1-3, the CDR3 gives the full variable domain: DVKVTQSSRYLVKRTGEKVFLECVQDMDHENMFWYRQDPGLGLRLIYFSYDVKMKEKGDIPEGYSVSREKKERFSLILESASTNQTSMYLCASSSPDRNTIYFGEGSWLTVV.

The V gene is TRBV15, the J gene TRBJ1-2; D is uncertain. CDR1 and CDR2 (germline): LNHNV, YYDKDF (reference sequence). The CDR3 totals 12 residues. Trimming stripped 0 bases from V and 1 base from J, with 0 bases between. The CDR3 region is CATSRDNYGYTF. The CDR3 DNA sequence: TGTGCCACCAGCAGAGATAACTATGGCTACACCTTC.

The chain couples TRBV19 to TRBJ1-4, with TRBD1 matching over 7 bases. Trimming removed 4 bases from V and 5 bases from J; junction bases left unmatched: 7. Per the germline V gene, CDR1 is LNHDA and CDR2 is SQIVND (reference sequence). This CDR3 is built from 15 residues. The CDR3 region is CASSRTGTANEKLFF. The CDR3 DNA is TGTGCCAGTAGTAGAACCGGGACAGCAAATGAAAAACTGTTTTTT. The whole variable domain, filled in from reference TRBV19 and TRBJ1-4, reads DGGITQSPKYLFRKEGQNVTLSCEQNLNHDAMYWYRQDPGQGLRLIYYSQIVNDFQKGDIAEGYSVSREKKESFPLTVTSAQKNPTAFYLCASSRTGTANEKLFFGSGTQLSVL.

The V and J genes are TRBV4-2 and TRBJ2-1; D is ambiguous. The germline CDR1 and CDR2 sequences are LGHNA and YNFKEQ. CDR3 length equals 16 residues. V lost 2 bases, J lost 8 bases, and 19 bases lay in between. CDR3 nucleotide sequence: TGTGCCAGCAGCCAATTCATAGCAGGTGTGTACGATGAGCAGTTCTTC. Its protein product is CASSQFIAGVYDEQFF.

The chain employs TRBV12-3 or TRBV12-4 and TRBJ1-1; D is ambiguous. The CDR3 is 12 amino acids. V was clipped by 6 bases and J by 11 bases, with 16 bases between them. CDR3 nucleotide sequence: TGTGCCAGCAGGTTCAAAGGGTTTGTGGCTTTCTTT. Protein product: CASRFKGFVAFF.

This chain links TRBV30 with TRBJ2-1; D unclear. Germline V gene data show CDR1 as GTSNPN and CDR2 as SVGIG (reference sequence). Trimming cost V 8 bases and J 4 bases, with 9 bases left between them. The CDR3 length is 11 residues. The chain's CDR3 is CAGEGYNEQFF. In nucleotides, the CDR3 is TGTGCCGGAGAAGGTTACAATGAGCAGTTCTTC.